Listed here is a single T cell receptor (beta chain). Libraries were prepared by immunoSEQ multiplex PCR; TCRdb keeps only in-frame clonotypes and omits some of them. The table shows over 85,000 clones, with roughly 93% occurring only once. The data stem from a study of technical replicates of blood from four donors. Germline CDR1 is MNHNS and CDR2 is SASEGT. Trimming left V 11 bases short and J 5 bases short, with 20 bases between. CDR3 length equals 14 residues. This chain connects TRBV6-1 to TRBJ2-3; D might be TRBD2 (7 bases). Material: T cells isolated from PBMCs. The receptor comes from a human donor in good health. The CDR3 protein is CALQTGGRGDTQYF. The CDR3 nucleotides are TGTGCCCTTCAGACCGGGGGGCGCGGAGATACGCAGTATTTT.